The T cell receptor (beta chain) described here comes from a study of patients and donors after allogeneic stem cell transplantation. The CDR3 is 13 residues long. Trimming cost V 5 bases and J 2 bases, with 10 bases left between them. From germline, CDR1 is SGHKS and CDR2 YYEKEE (reference sequence). TCRdb reanalysed the RT-PCR reads using MiXCR and keeps one entry per CDR3 protein. The sample consists of approximately 200,000 distinct CDR3 sequences, 35% to 45% of them appearing once. Sequencing used blood, either unsorted or a sorted T cell fraction (not recorded which). The source is a human donor who was either an allogeneic HSCT recipient or a stem cell or donor lymphocyte infusion donor (not recorded which). It is not recorded whose cells these are; they may come from a transplant donor. V and J are TRBV5-5 and TRBJ1-2, with D perhaps matching TRBD1 (6 bases). This CDR3 reads CASRPRGNYGYTF. CDR3 DNA: TGTGCCAGCAGACCCAGGGGAAACTATGGCTACACCTTC.